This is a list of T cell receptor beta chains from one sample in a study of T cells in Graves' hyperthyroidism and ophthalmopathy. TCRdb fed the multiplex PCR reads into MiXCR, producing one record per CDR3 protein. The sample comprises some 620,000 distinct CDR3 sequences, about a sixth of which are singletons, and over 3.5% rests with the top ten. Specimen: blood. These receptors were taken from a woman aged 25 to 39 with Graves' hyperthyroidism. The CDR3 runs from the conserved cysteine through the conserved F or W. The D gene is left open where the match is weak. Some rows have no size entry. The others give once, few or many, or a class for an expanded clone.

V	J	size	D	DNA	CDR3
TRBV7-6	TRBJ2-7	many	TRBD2	TGTGCCAGCAGCCGACTAGCGGGTGCCGGGGACGAGCAGTACTTC	CASSRLAGAGDEQYF
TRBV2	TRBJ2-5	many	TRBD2	TGTGCCAGCAGAAACGGACTAGCGGGCGGGGAGACCCAGTACTTC	CASRNGLAGGETQYF
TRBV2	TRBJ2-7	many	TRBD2	TGTGCCAGCAGAGTTCGACTAGCGGAAACCTACGAGCAGTACTTC	CASRVRLAETYEQYF
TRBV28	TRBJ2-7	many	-	TGTGCCAGCAGTTTAGGGGTGGGGCAGTACTTC	CASSLGVGQYF
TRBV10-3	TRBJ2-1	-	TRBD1	TGTGCCATCAGTGAACAGGGGGCGGCTAATGAGCAGTTCTTC	CAISEQGAANEQFF
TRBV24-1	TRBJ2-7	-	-	TGTGCCACCAGTGAACCCGGGCGGGAGCAGTACTTC	CATSEPGREQYF
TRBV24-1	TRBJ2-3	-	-	TGTGCCACCAGTGGGGGAGCGGGTTTTGCCACAGATACGCAGTATTTT	CATSGGAGFATDTQYF
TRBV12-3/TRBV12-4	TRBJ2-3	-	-	TGTGCCAGCAGTCCGTGGGCCGGCGATACGCAGTATTTT	CASSPWAGDTQYF
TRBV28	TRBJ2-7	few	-	TGTGCCAGCAGTTTAATACCTACGGACAGCCCCCTCGAGCAGTACTTC	CASSLIPTDSPLEQYF
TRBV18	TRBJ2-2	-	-	TGTGCCAGCTTACCACCTAATGGAAACACCGGGGAGCTGTTTTTT	CASLPPNGNTGELFF
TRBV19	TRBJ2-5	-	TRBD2	TGTGCCAGTAGTATTATCCCCCTGCGGGAGAGTCCCTTAGGTGAGACCCAGTACTTC	CASSIIPLRESPLGETQYF
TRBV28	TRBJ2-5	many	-	TGTGCCAGCAGTTCCTACGACAGCCCCTTCTTCCAGTACTTC	CASSSYDSPFFQYF
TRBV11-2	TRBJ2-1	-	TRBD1	TGTGCCAGCAGCTATTCACCGGGACAGGGCTACAATGAGCAGTTCTTC	CASSYSPGQGYNEQFF
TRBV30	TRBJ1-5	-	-	TGTGCCTGGAGTGGAACGGGTGGTTTCAATCAGCCCCAGCATTTT	CAWSGTGGFNQPQHF
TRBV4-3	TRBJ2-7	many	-	TGCGCCAGCAGCCAAGATTGGGGATTTCGGGCCGAGCAGTACTTC	CASSQDWGFRAEQYF
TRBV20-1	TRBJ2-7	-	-	TGCAGTGCCCCGGGTAAGGGAGCCTACGAGCAGTACTTC	CSAPGKGAYEQYF
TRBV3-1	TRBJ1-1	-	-	TGTGCCAGCAGGGGGGAAGACAGGGAAGCTTTCTTT	CASRGEDREAFF
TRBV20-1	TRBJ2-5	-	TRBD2	TGCAGTGCTAGAGACCCAGGCACTAGCGGGGCAGAGACCCAGTACTTC	CSARDPGTSGAETQYF
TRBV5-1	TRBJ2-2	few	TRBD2	TGCGCCAGCAGCTTGGGGGTCGGCGGGAGTGGCACCGGGGAGCTGTTTTTT	CASSLGVGGSGTGELFF
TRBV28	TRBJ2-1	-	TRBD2	TGTGCCAGCAGTATGGCTAGGGAGGGGACCCAGTTCTTC	CASSMAREGTQFF
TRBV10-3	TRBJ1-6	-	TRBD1	TGTGCCATCAGTCAGGGGGCAGGTAATTCACCCCTCCACTTT	CAISQGAGNSPLHF
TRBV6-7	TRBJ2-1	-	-	TGTGCAGTGGGGGCCGGGAGTAATGAGCAGTTCTTC	CAVGAGSNEQFF
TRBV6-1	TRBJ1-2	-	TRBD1	TGTGCCAGCACCACCGACAGGGCAAGCTACACCTTC	CASTTDRASYTF
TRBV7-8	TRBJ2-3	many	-	TGTGCCAGCAGCTCAGGACGAAGCACAGATACGCAGTATTTT	CASSSGRSTDTQYF
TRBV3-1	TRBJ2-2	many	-	TGTGCCAGCAGCCAAGATCGGCACTACACCGGGGAGCTGTTTTTT	CASSQDRHYTGELFF
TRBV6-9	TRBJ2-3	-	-	TGTGCCAGCAGTTATAACTCCCTGAACACAGATACGCAGTATTTT	CASSYNSLNTDTQYF
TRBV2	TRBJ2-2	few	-	TGTGCCAGCAGGGATCTCAGGGTCACCGGGGAGCTGTTTTTT	CASRDLRVTGELFF
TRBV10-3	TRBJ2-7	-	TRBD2	TGTGCCATCAGCTTGACTAGCGGGATCTCCTACGAGCAGTACTTC	CAISLTSGISYEQYF
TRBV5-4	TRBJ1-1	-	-	TGTGCCAGCACCCCCTTCGGAGGGAACACTGAAGCTTTCTTT	CASTPFGGNTEAFF
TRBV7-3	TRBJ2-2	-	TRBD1	TGTGCCAGCAGCGCGGACAGGGGGCCGTCCGGGGAGCTGTTTTTT	CASSADRGPSGELFF
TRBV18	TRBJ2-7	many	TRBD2	TGTGCCAGCTCACCCTCGGCTAGCGGGAGATTCGACGAGCAGTACTTC	CASSPSASGRFDEQYF
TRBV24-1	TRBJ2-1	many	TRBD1	TGTGCCACCAGTGACCCCGTCCGGGACAGAAATAATGAGCAGTTCTTC	CATSDPVRDRNNEQFF
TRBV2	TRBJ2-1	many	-	TGTGCCAGCAGTGAACAGGACTACAATGAGCAGTTCTTC	CASSEQDYNEQFF
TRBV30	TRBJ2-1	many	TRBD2	TGTGCCTGGATTCGTATGGGGAGGGATGAGCAGTTCTTC	CAWIRMGRDEQFF
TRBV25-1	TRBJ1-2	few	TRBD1	TGTGCCAGCAGTGATCTTGGACAGGTGTATGGCTACACCTTC	CASSDLGQVYGYTF
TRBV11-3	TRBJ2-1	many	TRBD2	TGTGCCAGCAGCTCGACCGGGACTAGCGGGAGTACTGAGCAGTTCTTC	CASSSTGTSGSTEQFF
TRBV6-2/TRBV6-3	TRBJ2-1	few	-	TGTGCCAGCAGTTTTACCCAAGCGGTAGATGAGCAGTTCTTC	CASSFTQAVDEQFF
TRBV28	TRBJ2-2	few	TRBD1	TGTGCCAGCTCCCCCGGGACAGGGTGGCCCGGGGAGCTGTTTTTT	CASSPGTGWPGELFF